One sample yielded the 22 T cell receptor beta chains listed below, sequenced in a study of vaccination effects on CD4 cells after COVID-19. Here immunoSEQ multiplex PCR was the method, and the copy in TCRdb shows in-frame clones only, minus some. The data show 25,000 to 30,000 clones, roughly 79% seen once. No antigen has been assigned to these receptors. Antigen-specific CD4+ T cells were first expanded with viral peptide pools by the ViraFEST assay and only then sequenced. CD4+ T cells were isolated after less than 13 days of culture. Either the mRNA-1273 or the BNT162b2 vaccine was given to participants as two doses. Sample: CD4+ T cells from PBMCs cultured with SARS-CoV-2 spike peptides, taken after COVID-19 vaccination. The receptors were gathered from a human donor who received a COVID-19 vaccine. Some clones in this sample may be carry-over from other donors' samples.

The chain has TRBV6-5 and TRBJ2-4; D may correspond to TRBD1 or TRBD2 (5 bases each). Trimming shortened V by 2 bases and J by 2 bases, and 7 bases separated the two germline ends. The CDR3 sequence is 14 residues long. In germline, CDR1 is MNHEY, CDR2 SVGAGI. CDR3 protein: CASSYGGTKNIQYF. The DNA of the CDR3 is TGTGCCAGCAGTTACGGGGGAACCAAAAACATTCAGTACTTC.

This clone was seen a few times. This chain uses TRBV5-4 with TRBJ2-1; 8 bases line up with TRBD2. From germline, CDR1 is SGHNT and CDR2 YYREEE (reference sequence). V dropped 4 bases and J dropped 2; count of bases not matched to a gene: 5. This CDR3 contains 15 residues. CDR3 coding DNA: TGTGCCAGCAGCCGCGCGGGGGGCACCTACAATGAGCAGTTCTTC. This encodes CASSRAGGTYNEQFF.

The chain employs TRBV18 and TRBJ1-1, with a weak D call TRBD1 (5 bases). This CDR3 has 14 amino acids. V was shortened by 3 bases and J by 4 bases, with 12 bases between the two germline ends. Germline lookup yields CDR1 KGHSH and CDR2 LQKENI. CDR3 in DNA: TGTGCCAGCTCACCTCAGGGTCAGGGCACTGAAGCTTTCTTT. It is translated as CASSPQGQGTEAFF.

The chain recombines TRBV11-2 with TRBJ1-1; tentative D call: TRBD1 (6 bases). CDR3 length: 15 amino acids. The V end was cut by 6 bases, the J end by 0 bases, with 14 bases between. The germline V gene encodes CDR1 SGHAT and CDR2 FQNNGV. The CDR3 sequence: CASRRHREVNTEAFF. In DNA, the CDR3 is TGTGCCAGCAGACGTCACAGGGAAGTGAACACTGAAGCTTTCTTT.

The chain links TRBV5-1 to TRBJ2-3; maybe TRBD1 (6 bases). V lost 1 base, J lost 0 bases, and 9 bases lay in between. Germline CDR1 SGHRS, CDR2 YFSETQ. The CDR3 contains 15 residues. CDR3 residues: CASSLRGSSTDTQYF. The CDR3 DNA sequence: TGCGCCAGCAGCTTGAGGGGGAGTAGCACAGATACGCAGTATTTT.

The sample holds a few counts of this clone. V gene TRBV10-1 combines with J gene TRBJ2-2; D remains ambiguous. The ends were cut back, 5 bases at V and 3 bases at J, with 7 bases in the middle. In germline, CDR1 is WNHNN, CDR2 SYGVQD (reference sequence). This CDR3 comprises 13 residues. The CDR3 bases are TGCGCCAGCAGTCGGGCCGACACCGGGGAGCTGTTTTTT. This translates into CASSRADTGELFF.

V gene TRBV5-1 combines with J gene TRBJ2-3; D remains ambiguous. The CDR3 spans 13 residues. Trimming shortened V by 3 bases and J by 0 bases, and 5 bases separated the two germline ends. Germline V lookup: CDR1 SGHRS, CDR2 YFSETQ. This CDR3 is CASSYSSTDTQYF. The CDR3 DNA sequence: TGCGCCAGCAGCTACTCTAGCACAGATACGCAGTATTTT.

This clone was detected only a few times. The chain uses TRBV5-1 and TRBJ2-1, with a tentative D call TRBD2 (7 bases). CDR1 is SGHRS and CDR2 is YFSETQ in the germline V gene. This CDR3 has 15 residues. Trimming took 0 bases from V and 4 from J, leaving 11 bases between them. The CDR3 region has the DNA TGCGCCAGCAGCTTGGGAGGGGGGGCATACAATGAGCAGTTCTTC. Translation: CASSLGGGAYNEQFF.

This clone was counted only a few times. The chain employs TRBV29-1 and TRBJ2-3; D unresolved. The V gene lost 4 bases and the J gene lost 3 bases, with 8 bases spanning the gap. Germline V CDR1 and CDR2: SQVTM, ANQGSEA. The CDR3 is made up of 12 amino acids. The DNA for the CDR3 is TGCAGCGTTGTAAAAGGGACAGATACGCAGTATTTT. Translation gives CSVVKGTDTQYF.

CDR3 residues: CASIARGIHNEQFF. The CDR3 region has the DNA TGTGCCAGCATCGCCAGGGGTATCCACAATGAGCAGTTCTTC. The rearrangement links TRBV2 to TRBJ2-1; possibly TRBD1 for D (6 bases). Germline CDR1 and CDR2: SNHLY and FYNNEI. This CDR3 has 14 amino acids. Between the trimmed V and J ends, which lost 7 bases and 5 bases, there was a span of 15 bases.

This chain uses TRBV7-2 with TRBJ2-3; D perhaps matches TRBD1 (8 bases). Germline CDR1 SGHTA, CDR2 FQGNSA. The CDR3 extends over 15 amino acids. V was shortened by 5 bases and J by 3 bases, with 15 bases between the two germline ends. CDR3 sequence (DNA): TGTGCCAGCAGCCGCAGGGGGCGGGAGACAGATACGCAGTATTTT. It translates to CASSRRGRETDTQYF. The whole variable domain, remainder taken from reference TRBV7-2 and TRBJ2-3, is GAGVSQSPSNKVTEKGKDVELRCDPISGHTALYWYRQSLGQGLEFLIYFQGNSAPDKSGLPSDRFSAERTGGSVSTLTIQRTQQEDSAVYLCASSRRGRETDTQYFGPGTRLTVL.

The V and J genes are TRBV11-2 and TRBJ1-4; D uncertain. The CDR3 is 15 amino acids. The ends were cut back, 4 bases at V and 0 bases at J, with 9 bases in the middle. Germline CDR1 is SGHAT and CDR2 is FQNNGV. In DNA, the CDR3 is TGTGCCAGCAGCTCAGGACGGACAACTAATGAAAAACTGTTTTTT. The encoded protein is CASSSGRTTNEKLFF.

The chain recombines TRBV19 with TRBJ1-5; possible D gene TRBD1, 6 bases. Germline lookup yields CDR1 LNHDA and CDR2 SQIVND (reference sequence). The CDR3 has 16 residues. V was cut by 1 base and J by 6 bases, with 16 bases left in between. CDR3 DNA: TGTGCCAGTAGTATAGGTTGGGGGGGCGATGGTCAGCCCCAGCATTTT. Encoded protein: CASSIGWGGDGQPQHF.

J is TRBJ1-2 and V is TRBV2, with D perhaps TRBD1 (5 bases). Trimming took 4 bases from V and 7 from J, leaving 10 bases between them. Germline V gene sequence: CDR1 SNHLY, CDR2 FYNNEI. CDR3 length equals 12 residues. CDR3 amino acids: CASSGMRGGYTF. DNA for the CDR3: TGTGCCAGCAGTGGGATGAGGGGTGGCTACACCTTC.

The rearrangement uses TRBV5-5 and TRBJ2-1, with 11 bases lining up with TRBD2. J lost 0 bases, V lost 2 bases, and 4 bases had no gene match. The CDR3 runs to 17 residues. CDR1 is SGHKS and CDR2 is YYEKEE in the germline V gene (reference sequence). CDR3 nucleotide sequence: TGTGCCAGCAGCTTAATTAGCGGGGGGGGCTCCTACAATGAGCAGTTCTTC. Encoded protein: CASSLISGGGSYNEQFF.

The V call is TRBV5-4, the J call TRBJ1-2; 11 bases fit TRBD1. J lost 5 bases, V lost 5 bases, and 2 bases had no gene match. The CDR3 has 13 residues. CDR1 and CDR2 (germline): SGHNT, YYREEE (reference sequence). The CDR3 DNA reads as TGTGCCAGCAGAGGACAGGGGGCGTATGGCTACACCTTC. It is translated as CASRGQGAYGYTF.

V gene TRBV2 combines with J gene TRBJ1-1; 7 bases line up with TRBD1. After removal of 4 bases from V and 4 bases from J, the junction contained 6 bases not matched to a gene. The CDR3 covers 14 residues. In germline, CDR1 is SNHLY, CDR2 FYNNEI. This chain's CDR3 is CASSGQGRGTEAFF. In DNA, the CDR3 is TGTGCCAGCAGTGGACAGGGCAGGGGCACTGAAGCTTTCTTT.

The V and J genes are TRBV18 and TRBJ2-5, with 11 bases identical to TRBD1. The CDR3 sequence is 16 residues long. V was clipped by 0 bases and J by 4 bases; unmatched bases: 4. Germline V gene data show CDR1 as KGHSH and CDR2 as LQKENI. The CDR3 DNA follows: TGTGCCAGCTCACCACCGCGTGGACAGGGGGCAGAGACCCAGTACTTC. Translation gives CASSPPRGQGAETQYF. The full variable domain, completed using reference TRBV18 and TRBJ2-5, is NAGVMQNPRHLVRRRGQEARLRCSPMKGHSHVYWYRQLPEEGLKFMVYLQKENIIDESGMPKERFSAEFPKEGPSILRIQQVVRGDSAAYFCASSPPRGQGAETQYFGPGTRLLVL.

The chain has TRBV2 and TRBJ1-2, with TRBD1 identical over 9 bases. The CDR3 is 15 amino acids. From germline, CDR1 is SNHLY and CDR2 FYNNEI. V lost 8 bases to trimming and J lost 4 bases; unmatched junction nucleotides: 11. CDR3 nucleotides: TGTGCCAGCGGGGGGTCACAGGGGGCGATCTATGGCTACACCTTC. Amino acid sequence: CASGGSQGAIYGYTF.

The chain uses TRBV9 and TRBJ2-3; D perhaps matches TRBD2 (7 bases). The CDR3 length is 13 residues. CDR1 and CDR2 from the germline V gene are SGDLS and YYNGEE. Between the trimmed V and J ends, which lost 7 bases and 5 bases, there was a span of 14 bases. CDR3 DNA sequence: TGTGCCAGCTCCGGGGGGCCTCAAGATACGCAGTATTTT. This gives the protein CASSGGPQDTQYF.

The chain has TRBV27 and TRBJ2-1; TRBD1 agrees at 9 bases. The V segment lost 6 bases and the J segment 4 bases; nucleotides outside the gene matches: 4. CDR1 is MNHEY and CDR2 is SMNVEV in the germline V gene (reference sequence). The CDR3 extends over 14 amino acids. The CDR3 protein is CASRRTGAYNEQFF. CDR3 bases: TGTGCCAGCAGAAGGACAGGGGCTTACAATGAGCAGTTCTTC.

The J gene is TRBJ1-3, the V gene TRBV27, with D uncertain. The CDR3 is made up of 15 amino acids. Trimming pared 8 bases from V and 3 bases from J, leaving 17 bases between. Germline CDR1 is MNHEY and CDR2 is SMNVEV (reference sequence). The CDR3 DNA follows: TGTGCCAGCGGCTCAGGTGCACCGGGTGGAAACACCATATATTTT. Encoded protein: CASGSGAPGGNTIYF.